Listed below are T cell receptor beta chains from one sample, sequenced in a study of shared clonotypes between healthy human individuals. Method: immunoSEQ multiplex PCR; TCRdb's copy keeps in-frame clones and lacks some. The sample records about 1 million clones, 60% to 80% being singletons. Sample: memory CD4+ T cells sorted from blood. The receptors were sampled from a man between 18 and 29 years old in good health. Both conserved end residues are part of each CDR3. D genes are given only for firm matches. Not all rows give a size; the values are once, few, many and, for expanded clones, a class.

once	TRBV20-1	TRBJ2-7	-	CSAPVEYEQYF	TGCAGTGCCCCCGTCGAATACGAGCAGTACTTC
-	TRBV19	TRBJ2-1	TRBD2	CASSHRPRTSRYNEQFF	TGTGCCAGTAGCCACAGACCCCGGACTAGCAGGTACAATGAGCAGTTCTTC
-	TRBV7-9	TRBJ2-5	TRBD2	CATKGLAGATQYF	TGTGCCACCAAGGGACTAGCGGGGGCCACCCAGTACTTC
-	TRBV5-8	TRBJ2-3	TRBD2	CASSERGGTDTQYF	TGTGCCAGCAGCGAGCGGGGGGGCACAGATACGCAGTATTTT
-	TRBV7-8	TRBJ1-4	-	CASSSSRGFDEKLFF	TGTGCCAGCAGCAGCTCACGGGGGTTCGATGAAAAACTGTTTTTT
few	TRBV5-6	TRBJ1-5	TRBD1	CASSARQGAWDQPQHF	TGTGCCAGCAGCGCGCGACAGGGGGCATGGGATCAGCCCCAGCATTTT
-	TRBV10-3	TRBJ2-1	-	CAIRGSDSRSDEQFF	TGTGCCATCCGGGGGTCTGACAGTAGGTCGGATGAGCAGTTCTTC
-	TRBV11-2	TRBJ2-2	TRBD2	CASSIYGTSPGELFF	TGTGCCAGCAGCATATACGGGACTAGCCCCGGGGAGCTGTTTTTT
few	TRBV27	TRBJ1-6	-	CASSSFLGENSPLHF	TGTGCCAGCAGTTCATTCTTGGGCGAGAATTCACCCCTCCACTTT
-	TRBV7-9	TRBJ1-1	-	CASSLEQVAEAFF	TGTGCCAGCAGCTTAGAACAGGTCGCTGAAGCTTTCTTT
-	TRBV27	TRBJ1-4	TRBD1	CASRDDRVIRISDEKLFF	TGTGCCAGCAGGGATGACAGGGTGATCAGAATAAGTGATGAAAAACTGTTTTTT
-	TRBV7-7	TRBJ2-7	TRBD1	CASSLRQGGEQYF	TGTGCTAGCAGCTTACGACAGGGCGGAGAGCAGTACTTC
once	TRBV5-1	TRBJ2-1	TRBD2	CASSRNGLADYNEQFF	TGCGCCAGCAGCCGTAACGGACTAGCGGACTACAATGAGCAGTTCTTC
-	TRBV5-6	TRBJ1-2	-	CASSLPEQGTHGYTF	TGTGCCAGCAGCTTGCCAGAACAGGGAACTCATGGCTACACCTTC
-	TRBV6-1	TRBJ1-5	-	CASRATDGGNQPQHF	TGTGCCAGCAGGGCTACGGATGGGGGCAATCAGCCCCAGCATTTT
-	TRBV4-2	TRBJ1-2	-	CASSQVGEGTYGYTF	TGTGCCAGCAGCCAAGTGGGGGAGGGAACCTATGGCTACACCTTC
few	TRBV10-1	TRBJ2-3	TRBD1	CASSEGQASTDTQYF	TGCGCCAGCAGTGAAGGACAGGCTAGCACAGATACGCAGTATTTT
few	TRBV10-3	TRBJ2-7	TRBD2	CAISESGGAIYEQYF	TGTGCCATCAGTGAGTCGGGAGGGGCGATATACGAGCAGTACTTC
few	TRBV2	TRBJ1-2	-	CASSGDYGYTF	TGTGCCAGCAGTGGTGACTATGGCTACACCTTC
-	TRBV27	TRBJ2-7	-	CASSLSTGAESYEQYF	TGTGCCAGCAGTTTATCAACGGGGGCCGAATCCTACGAGCAGTACTTC
-	TRBV4-1	TRBJ1-3	-	CASSQEEHFSGNTIYF	TGCGCCAGCAGCCAAGAGGAACACTTCTCTGGAAACACCATATATTTT
-	TRBV5-6	TRBJ2-1	-	CASRLTGAKGYNEQFF	TGTGCCAGCAGGTTAACGGGGGCCAAGGGGTACAATGAGCAGTTCTTC
few	TRBV4-1	TRBJ1-5	-	CASSQDRPLADNQPQHF	TGCGCCAGCAGCCAAGATAGGCCCCTTGCGGACAATCAGCCCCAGCATTTT
few	TRBV29-1	TRBJ1-2	TRBD1	CSVDSGGYGYTF	TGCAGCGTTGATTCAGGGGGCTATGGCTACACCTTC
-	TRBV6-1	TRBJ2-3	TRBD2	CASSGRGGNTDTQYF	TGTGCCAGCAGTGGACGGGGGGGGAACACAGATACGCAGTATTTT
-	TRBV5-1	TRBJ2-7	-	CASSLASSGTSYEQYF	TGCGCCAGCAGCTTGGCTTCCTCCGGGACTTCCTACGAGCAGTACTTC
-	TRBV30	TRBJ2-3	-	CAWSAGQVTDTQYF	TGTGCCTGGAGTGCAGGGCAAGTCACAGATACGCAGTATTTT
-	TRBV6-5	TRBJ2-1	-	CASRVGASYNEQFF	TGTGCCAGCAGAGTAGGGGCCAGCTACAATGAGCAGTTCTTC
-	TRBV7-9	TRBJ2-1	-	CASSLGQNNEQFF	TGTGCCAGCAGCTTAGGTCAGAACAATGAGCAGTTCTTC
-	TRBV5-1	TRBJ2-7	TRBD1	CASSSTGGAYYEQYF	TGCGCCAGCAGCAGCACAGGGGGCGCGTATTACGAGCAGTACTTC
-	TRBV10-1	TRBJ2-3	-	CASSEWSGPSTDTQYF	TGCGCCAGCAGTGAGTGGTCAGGGCCTAGCACAGATACGCAGTATTTT
-	TRBV30	TRBJ2-7	-	CAWSVSEEQYF	TGTGCCTGGAGTGTCAGTGAGGAGCAGTACTTC
-	TRBV6-1	TRBJ2-1	-	CASSENIYRLLPRDEQFF	TGTGCCAGCAGTGAAAATATATATCGGCTCCTTCCGAGGGATGAGCAGTTCTTC